Below are 19 T cell receptor beta chains sequenced from a single sample in a study of T cell repertoires in cytomegalovirus infection. In TCRdb, the reads were re-called with MiXCR into one record per CDR3 protein. The sample comprises some 150,000 distinct CDR3 sequences, 6.5% of which are singletons, and roughly 18% rests with the top ten. Input material: PBMCs. The receptors originated from a human donor in good health (CMV status not recorded). Some clones in this sample may be carry-over from other donors' samples.

The chain has TRBV29-1 and TRBJ2-3; 13 nucleotides match TRBD2. The CDR3 extends over 15 amino acids. J gave up 0 bases and V 3 bases, and 0 bases lay outside the gene matches. Germline CDR1 reads SQVTM; CDR2 reads ANQGSEA. The CDR3 protein is CSVETSGGSTDTQYF. In DNA form, the CDR3 reads TGCAGCGTTGAGACTAGCGGGGGGAGCACAGATACGCAGTATTTT.

There are many counts of this clonotype. The chain employs TRBV14 and TRBJ1-1; 8 bases match TRBD1. The CDR3 totals 15 residues. Losses at the gene ends were 5 bases for V and 5 bases for J; bases not matched to a gene: 10. Looked up from germline, CDR1 is SGHDN and CDR2 is FVKESK. The CDR3 loop is CASSSARGQGTEAFF. The DNA for the CDR3 is TGTGCCAGCAGCTCCGCCAGGGGGCAGGGGACTGAAGCTTTCTTT.

This clonotype occurred many times. The chain has TRBV6-2 or TRBV6-3 and TRBJ1-5; D gene ambiguous. From germline, CDR1 is MNHEY and CDR2 SVGEGT. The ends were cut back, 6 bases at V and 0 bases at J, with 6 bases in the middle. CDR3 length: 13 residues. DNA of the CDR3: TGTGCCAGCAGGGGGTATAGCAATCAGCCCCAGCATTTT. Translated, it gives CASRGYSNQPQHF.

This clonotype has more than one count but fewer than ten. The chain has TRBV11-3 and TRBJ2-1, with a weak D call TRBD1 (8 bases). The ends were cut back, 5 bases at V and 2 bases at J, with 19 bases in the middle. The germline V gene has CDR1 SGHNT and CDR2 YENEEA. This CDR3 comprises 17 residues. The CDR3 nucleotides read TGTGCCAGCAGCGGACGGACAGGGAGGGATACCTACAATGAGCAGTTCTTC. It is translated as CASSGRTGRDTYNEQFF.

This clonotype was counted at least ten times. This chain connects TRBV5-1 to TRBJ1-2; the D is unclear. In germline, CDR1 is SGHRS, CDR2 YFSETQ. CDR3 size: 14 residues. Trimming removed 0 bases from V and 6 bases from J, with 12 bases in between. The CDR3 loop is CASSLEGGVDGYTF. Written as DNA, the CDR3 is TGCGCCAGCAGCTTGGAGGGCGGGGTCGATGGCTACACCTTC. The whole variable domain, remainder taken from reference TRBV5-1 and TRBJ1-2, is KAGVTQTPRYLIKTRGQQVTLSCSPISGHRSVSWYQQTPGQGLQFLFEYFSETQRNKGNFPGRFSGRQFSNSRSEMNVSTLELGDSALYLCASSLEGGVDGYTFGSGTRLTVV.

This clonotype was seen many times. CDR3 in DNA: TGTGCCAGCAGCCGCCACCAGGGGCGGCATGGTGGCTACACCTTC. Translating gives CASSRHQGRHGGYTF. The rearrangement links TRBV14 to TRBJ1-2; tentative D call: TRBD1 (6 bases). This CDR3 contains 15 residues. CDR1 and CDR2 (germline): SGHDN, FVKESK. V shed 4 bases and J shed 7 bases, with 19 bases lying between them.

Many counts were recorded for this clonotype. The chain combines TRBV7-2 with TRBJ2-7, with 8 bases fitting TRBD2. Germline V lookup: CDR1 SGHTA, CDR2 FQGNSA. The V and J ends lost 7 bases and 3 bases, in that order; junction bases with no gene match: 8. This CDR3 comprises 14 residues. The CDR3 here is CASTSLGTSYEQYF. The CDR3 DNA follows: TGTGCCAGCACCTCCTTAGGGACTAGCTACGAGCAGTACTTC.

This clonotype appeared a few times. This sequence joins TRBV7-8 and TRBJ1-2, with D hard to call. The germline V gene has CDR1 SGHVS and CDR2 FQNEAQ. V was clipped by 0 bases and J by 1 base, with 15 bases between them. This CDR3 comprises 17 residues. For the CDR3, the DNA is TGTGCCAGCAGCTTAGCAGCCCGGTCCCGTGTTAACTATGGCTACACCTTC. This sequence encodes CASSLAARSRVNYGYTF.

This clonotype was observed a handful of times. The genes are TRBV7-9 and TRBJ1-5, with D possibly TRBD1 on 5 matching bases. Germline V gene sequence: CDR1 SEHNR, CDR2 FQNEAQ (reference sequence). The CDR3 has 14 residues. Trimming shortened V by 6 bases and J by 5 bases, and 14 bases separated the two germline ends. The CDR3 DNA follows: TGTGCCAGCAGTCCCCGGGACGGCCATCAGCCCCAGCATTTT. Amino acids: CASSPRDGHQPQHF.

There are many counts of this clonotype. CDR3 nucleotides: TGTGCCAGCAGCCCCAGAGGGGGAGTTGGTGACAATGAGCAGTTCTTC. It translates to CASSPRGGVGDNEQFF. The J gene is TRBJ2-1, the V gene TRBV11-2; possible D gene TRBD1, 6 bases. CDR3 length: 16 residues. The V end lost 5 bases, the J end lost 5 bases, and 19 bases lay between the germline ends. Germline-derived CDR1 and CDR2 are SGHAT and FQNNGV.

The V and J genes are TRBV18 and TRBJ1-6, with a possible D match to TRBD1 (5 bases). CDR3 length: 17 amino acids. CDR1 and CDR2 from the germline V gene are KGHSH and LQKENI. Trimming cost V 2 bases and J 8 bases, with 19 bases left between them. The chain's CDR3 is CASSPAVVGGKDSPLHF. The CDR3 DNA reads as TGTGCCAGCTCACCAGCGGTGGTGGGGGGAAAAGATTCACCCCTCCACTTT.

Only a few counts were recorded for this clonotype. The chain couples TRBV6-2 or TRBV6-3 to TRBJ2-1; D might be TRBD1 or TRBD2, each matching 6 bases. CDR1 is MNHEY and CDR2 is SVGEGT in the germline V gene. This CDR3 comprises 15 residues. The ends were cut back, 5 bases at V and 9 bases at J, with 20 bases in the middle. The chain's CDR3 is CASSRSWGAGGEQFF. The CDR3 coding sequence is TGTGCCAGCAGTCGATCTTGGGGGGCCGGCGGTGAGCAGTTCTTC.

The V and J genes are TRBV7-3 and TRBJ1-3, with 7 bases that match TRBD1. Unmatched junction bases numbered 6, after V lost 5 bases and J lost 5 bases. From germline, CDR1 is SGHTA and CDR2 FQGTGA. The CDR3 spans 14 residues. The CDR3 nucleotides are TGTGCCAGCAGCCCGCGGGACAGACGAAACACCATATATTTT. Its protein product is CASSPRDRRNTIYF. Together with reference TRBV7-3 and TRBJ1-3, the CDR3 gives the full variable domain: GAGVSQTPSNKVTEKGKYVELRCDPISGHTALYWYRQSLGQGPEFLIYFQGTGAADDSGLPNDRFFAVRPEGSVSTLKIQRTERGDSAVYLCASSPRDRRNTIYFGEGSWLTVV.

Ten or more counts support this clonotype. The rearrangement joins TRBV27 to TRBJ1-6, with D perhaps TRBD1 (5 bases). CDR3 length: 17 amino acids. Germline values: CDR1 MNHEY, CDR2 SMNVEV (reference sequence). The V gene lost 5 bases and the J gene lost 9 bases, with 23 bases spanning the gap. As DNA, the CDR3 is TGTGCCAGCAGTCCCAACCCCGGTCCCGCAGGGAGTTCACCCCTCCACTTT. It yields the protein CASSPNPGPAGSSPLHF.

V and J are TRBV19 and TRBJ1-5; D unresolved. Germline CDR1 LNHDA, CDR2 SQIVND (reference sequence). The germline V and J ends were trimmed by 4 bases and 0 bases, with 16 bases remaining between them. The length of the CDR3 is 17 residues. For the CDR3, the DNA is TGTGCCAGTAGTAAGGCGTCCTCGAGTCCTAGCAATCAGCCCCAGCATTTT. It yields the protein CASSKASSSPSNQPQHF. The whole variable domain, remainder taken from reference TRBV19 and TRBJ1-5, is DGGITQSPKYLFRKEGQNVTLSCEQNLNHDAMYWYRQDPGQGLRLIYYSQIVNDFQKGDIAEGYSVSREKKESFPLTVTSAQKNPTAFYLCASSKASSSPSNQPQHFGDGTRLSIL.

This clonotype was found many times. The V and J genes are TRBV14 and TRBJ2-5; D not resolved. V lost 1 base to trimming and J lost 0 bases, with 12 bases between them. The CDR3 is 16 amino acids. The germline CDR1 and CDR2 sequences are SGHDN and FVKESK. CDR3 loop: CASSQGFSVYQETQYF. The DNA for the CDR3 is TGTGCCAGCAGCCAAGGATTCAGTGTCTACCAAGAGACCCAGTACTTC. The complete variable domain, with remaining parts taken from reference TRBV14 and TRBJ2-5, reads EAGVTQFPSHSVIEKGQTVTLRCDPISGHDNLYWYRRVMGKEIKFLLHFVKESKQDESGMPNNRFLAERTGGTYSTLKVQPAELEDSGVYFCASSQGFSVYQETQYFGPGTRLLVL.

At least ten counts were recorded for this clonotype. The CDR3 loop reads CASTPGQRFYEQYF. CDR3 bases: TGCGCCAGCACCCCGGGACAGCGCTTCTACGAGCAGTACTTC. The chain couples TRBV10-2 to TRBJ2-7; 7 positions agree with TRBD1. J gave up 3 bases and V 7 bases, and 9 bases lay outside the gene matches. The germline V gene encodes CDR1 WSHSY and CDR2 SAAADI. The CDR3 totals 14 residues.

This clonotype was seen ten or more times. The rearrangement joins TRBV24-1 to TRBJ2-2; D is perhaps TRBD1 or TRBD2 (6 bases each). V lost 5 bases and J 4 bases, leaving 13 bases between the germline ends. The CDR3 totals 15 residues. The germline V gene encodes CDR1 KGHDR and CDR2 SFDVKD. The CDR3 is CATSGWGAPTGELFF. The DNA for the CDR3 is TGTGCCACCAGTGGTTGGGGGGCCCCCACCGGGGAGCTGTTTTTT.

This clonotype was found many times. J is TRBJ1-1 and V is TRBV19, with D perhaps matching TRBD1 (6 bases). V was clipped by 6 bases and J by 7 bases, with 21 bases between them. Germline-derived CDR1 and CDR2 are LNHDA and SQIVND (reference sequence). There are 15 residues in the CDR3. CDR3 DNA sequence: TGTGCCAGTAGGCACCGGGGGGGGCCTTCCGATGAAGCTTTCTTT. This encodes CASRHRGGPSDEAFF.